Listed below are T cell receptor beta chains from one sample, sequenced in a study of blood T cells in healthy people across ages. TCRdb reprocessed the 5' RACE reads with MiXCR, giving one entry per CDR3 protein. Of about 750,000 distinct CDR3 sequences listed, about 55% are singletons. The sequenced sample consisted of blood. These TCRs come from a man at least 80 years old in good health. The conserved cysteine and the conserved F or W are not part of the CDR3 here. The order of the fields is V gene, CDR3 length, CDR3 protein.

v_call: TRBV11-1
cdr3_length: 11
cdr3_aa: ASSQGLYNEQY

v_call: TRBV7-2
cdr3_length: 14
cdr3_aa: ASSRWSSGSYNEQF

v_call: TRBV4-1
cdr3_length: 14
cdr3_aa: ASSQDQGWRTYEQY

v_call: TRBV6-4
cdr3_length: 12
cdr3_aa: ASPFRGSNQPQH

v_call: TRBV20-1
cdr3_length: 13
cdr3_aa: SAGAPSGDNSPPH

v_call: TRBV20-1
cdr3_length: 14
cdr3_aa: SARDRNSGSYNEQF

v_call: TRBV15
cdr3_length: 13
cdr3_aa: ATSRPMGGHYEQY

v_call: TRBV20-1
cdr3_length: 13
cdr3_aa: SARSVTSSYSEQF

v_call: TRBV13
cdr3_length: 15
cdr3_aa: ASSPLRAGTSTDTQY

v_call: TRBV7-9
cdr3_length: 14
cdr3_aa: ASSLETSGSNRDAY

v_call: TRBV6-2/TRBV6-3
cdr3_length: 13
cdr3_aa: ASSYAETTNEKLF